This T cell receptor (beta chain) is drawn from a study of cytomegalovirus exposure and HLA in healthy donors. Study-level findings and limits: The availability of immune exposure information extended only to CMV serostatus. There were a few CMV-associated chains whose specificity for CMV antigens was confirmed in vitro. Sequencing likely produced, as an artifact, a cluster of highly shared sequence variants.

This clone was seen a few times. Its antigen is as yet unknown. PCR amplification relied on 60 Vbeta primers (plus 13 Jbeta primers). Clones were sequenced by immunoSEQ multiplex PCR, and TCRdb holds only the in-frame ones, with some missing. In the table there are some 88,000 clones, roughly two thirds of which are singletons. The CDR3 is 15 amino acids. The V gene's germline CDR1 is GTSNPN and CDR2 SVGIG (reference sequence). Trimming removed 0 bases from V and 1 base from J, with 13 bases in between. The V and J genes are TRBV30 and TRBJ2-7; unclear D gene. Sequencing input: PBMCs. This receptor was obtained from a young woman in good health and CMV-seronegative. The CDR3 loop reads CAWSVLNTLSYEQYF. The CDR3 DNA sequence: TGTGCCTGGAGTGTACTAAACACCTTATCCTACGAGCAGTACTTC. Complete variable domain (other parts from reference TRBV30 and TRBJ2-7): SQTIHQWPATLVQPVGSPLSLECTVEGTSNPNLYWYRQAAGRGLQLLFYSVGIGQISSEVPQNLSASRPQDRQFILSSKKLLLSDSGFYLCAWSVLNTLSYEQYFGPGTRLTVT.